This T cell receptor (beta chain) was identified in a study of blood T cells in healthy people across ages. Study-wide results and limits: Higher diversity and more naive CD4+ cells were features of long-lived donors, compared to aged donors. Per-million-T-cell TCR beta diversity fell roughly linearly with age. CMV status of donors was unknown, possibly confounding expanded clonotype changes.

About this clonotype itself: As yet, its antigen is unknown. Its ends do not fully match the called genes, so a read error is possible.

Through a sample-barcoded 5' primer and a J-beta primer mix, a second PCR was run for roughly 6 to 12 cycles. A template-switch adaptor with 12 random nucleotides tagged each cDNA molecule. TCRdb reanalysed the 5' RACE reads using MiXCR and keeps one entry per CDR3 protein. The data contain some 760,000 distinct CDR3 sequences, around a quarter of them singletons. CDR1 LNHDA and CDR2 SQIVND come from the germline V gene (reference sequence). The CDR3 has 14 amino acids. In addition, the sample was reused for a study of T cells of mothers and their children.

The clonotype originates from a boy younger than 18 in good health. The specimen was blood. The chain recombines TRBV19 with TRBJ1-4; TRBD1 aligns across 10 bases. CDR3 in DNA: TGTGCCAGCGGGAGGGGACAGGGGAATGAAAAACGGTTTTTT. Protein sequence: CASGRGQGNEKRFF.